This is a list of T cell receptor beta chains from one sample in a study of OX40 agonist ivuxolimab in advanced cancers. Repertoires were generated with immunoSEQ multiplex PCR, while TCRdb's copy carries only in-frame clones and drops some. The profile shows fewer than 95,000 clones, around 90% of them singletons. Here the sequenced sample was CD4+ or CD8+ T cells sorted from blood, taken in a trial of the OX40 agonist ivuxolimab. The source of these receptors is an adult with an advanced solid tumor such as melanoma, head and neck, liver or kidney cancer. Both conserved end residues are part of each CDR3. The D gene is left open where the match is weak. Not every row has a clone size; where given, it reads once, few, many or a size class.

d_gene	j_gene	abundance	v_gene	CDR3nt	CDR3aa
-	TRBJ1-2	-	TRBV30	TGTGCCTGGAAAGGGGTAGGGTCCCGGGGCTACACCTTC	CAWKGVGSRGYTF
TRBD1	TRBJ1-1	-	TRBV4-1	TGCGCCAGCAGCCAGCGGACAGGGGGCCAACTTGAAGCTTTCTTT	CASSQRTGGQLEAFF
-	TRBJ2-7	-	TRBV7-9	TGTGCCAGCAGCTTACAGGGCCCTTCCTACGAGCAGTACTTC	CASSLQGPSYEQYF
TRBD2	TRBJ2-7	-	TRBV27	TGTGCCAGCAGTTTACGGACTAGCGGGCTATACGAGCAGTACTTC	CASSLRTSGLYEQYF
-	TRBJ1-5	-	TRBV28	TGTGCCAGCAGTTTAGGAGCGGGTCAGCCCCAGCATTTT	CASSLGAGQPQHF
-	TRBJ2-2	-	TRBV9	TGTGCCAGCAAGGGTACAGGGTATACCGGGGAGCTGTTTTTT	CASKGTGYTGELFF
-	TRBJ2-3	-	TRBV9	TGTGCCAGCAGCCCCCTAGGGGGAATTCTCCGCCCAGATACGCAGTATTTT	CASSPLGGILRPDTQYF
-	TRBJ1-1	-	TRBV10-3	TGTGCCATCAGTGAGACCGACACTGAAGCTTTCTTT	CAISETDTEAFF
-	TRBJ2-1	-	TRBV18	TGTGCCAGCTCACCTTTAGCGGAGTTACCCTACAATGAGCAGTTCTTC	CASSPLAELPYNEQFF
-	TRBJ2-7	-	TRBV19	TGTGCCAGTAGTATTCCCAGGGATCGTGCCGAGCAGTACTTC	CASSIPRDRAEQYF
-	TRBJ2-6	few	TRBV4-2	TGTGCCAGCAGCCAAGATCAGGGAACTGGGGCCAACGTCCTGACTTTC	CASSQDQGTGANVLTF
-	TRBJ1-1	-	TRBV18	TGTGCCAGCTCACCAGGACTGCAGCGGACTGAAGCTTTCTTT	CASSPGLQRTEAFF
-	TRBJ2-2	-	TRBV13	TGTGCCAGCAGCTATCGACCGGACACCGGGGAGCTGTTTTTT	CASSYRPDTGELFF
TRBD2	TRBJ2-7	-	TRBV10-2	TGCGCCAGCAGTGATGGTCGACTAGCGGGCTCCGAGCAGTACTTC	CASSDGRLAGSEQYF
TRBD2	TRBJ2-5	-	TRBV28	TGTGCCAGCAGGGGCAGGGGACTAGCGGGAGGGGGTGAGACCCAGTACTTC	CASRGRGLAGGGETQYF
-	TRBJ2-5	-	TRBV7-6	TGTGCCAGCAGCTTAATAAGCTCGGAGACCCAGTACTTC	CASSLISSETQYF
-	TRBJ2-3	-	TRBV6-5	TGTGCCAGCTCTAGCAGACTCGTTGATACGCAGTATTTT	CASSSRLVDTQYF
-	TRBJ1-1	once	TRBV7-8	TGTGCCAGCAGCAGATCCCCGGGTCGGGTAATACGGCCGAACACTGAAGCTTTCTTT	CASSRSPGRVIRPNTEAFF
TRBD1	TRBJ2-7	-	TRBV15	TGTGCCACCAGCAGCGGTCCAACGAGACAGGGGTCCGAGCAGTACTTC	CATSSGPTRQGSEQYF
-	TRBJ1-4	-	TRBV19	TGTGCCAGTAGTATAACGGGGGAAAAACTGTTTTTT	CASSITGEKLFF
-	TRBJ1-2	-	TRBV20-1	TGCAGTGCTAGAGGCCCGGTAGGCTACACCTTC	CSARGPVGYTF
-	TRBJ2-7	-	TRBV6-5	TGTGCCAGCAGTTACACGACTGCCGCTACCTACGAGCAGTACTTC	CASSYTTAATYEQYF
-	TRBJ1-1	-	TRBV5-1	TGCGCCAGCAGCTTGGAGGCCACTGAAGCTTTCTTT	CASSLEATEAFF
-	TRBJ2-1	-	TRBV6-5	TGTGCCAGCAGTTACTCAGACGGGATTAACAATGAGCAGTTCTTC	CASSYSDGINNEQFF
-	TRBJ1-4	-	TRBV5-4	TGTGCCAGCAGCTTGGCCGAGACAATACTACAGGACGCTAATGAAAAACTGTTTTTT	CASSLAETILQDANEKLFF
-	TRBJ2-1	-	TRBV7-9	TGTGCCAGCAGTTGGACTGATTATGAGCAGTTCTTC	CASSWTDYEQFF
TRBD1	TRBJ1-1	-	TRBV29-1	TGCAGCGTTGAAGTGACAGGGGGCTCCACTGAAGCTTTCTTT	CSVEVTGGSTEAFF
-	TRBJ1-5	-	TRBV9	TGTGCCAGCAGTGTTGAGGGGGGTAACCAGCCCCAGCATTTT	CASSVEGGNQPQHF
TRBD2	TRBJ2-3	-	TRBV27	TGTGCCAGCAGTCCAGGGACTAGCGGCGGTGGTACGCAGTATTTT	CASSPGTSGGGTQYF
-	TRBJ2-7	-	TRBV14	TGTGCCAGCAGCCAAGAAATATTCGCGCTACAGGGAGAGCAGTACTTC	CASSQEIFALQGEQYF
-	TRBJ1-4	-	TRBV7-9	TGTGCCAGCAGCAACCGGGACATAGCAATCACAAAACTGTTTTTT	CASSNRDIAITKLFF